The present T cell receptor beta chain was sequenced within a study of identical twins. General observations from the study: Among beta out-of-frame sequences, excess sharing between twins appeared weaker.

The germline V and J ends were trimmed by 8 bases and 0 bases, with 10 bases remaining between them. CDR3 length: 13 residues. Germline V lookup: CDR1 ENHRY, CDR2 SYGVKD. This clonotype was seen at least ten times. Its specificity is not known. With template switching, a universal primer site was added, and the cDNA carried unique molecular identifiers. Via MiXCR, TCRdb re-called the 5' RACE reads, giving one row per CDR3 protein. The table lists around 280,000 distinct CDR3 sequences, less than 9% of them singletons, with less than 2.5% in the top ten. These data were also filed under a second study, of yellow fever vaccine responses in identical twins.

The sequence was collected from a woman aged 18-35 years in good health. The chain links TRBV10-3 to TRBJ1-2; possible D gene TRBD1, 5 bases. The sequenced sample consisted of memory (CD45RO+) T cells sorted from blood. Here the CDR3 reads CAIRDGPNYGYTF. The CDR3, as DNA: TGTGCCATCCGGGACGGACCTAACTATGGCTACACCTTC.